Listed below are T cell receptor beta chains from one sample, sequenced in a study of blood T cell repertoires in COVID-19. Libraries were prepared by immunoSEQ multiplex PCR; TCRdb keeps only in-frame clonotypes and omits some of them. The table includes over 250,000 clones, about 89% detected once. The material sequenced was PBMCs or T cells enriched from blood (not recorded which). The origin of the receptors is a woman between 18 and 29 years old who had recovered from COVID-19. The CDR3 runs from the conserved cysteine through the conserved F or W. Each record gives: CDR3 DNA, CDR3 protein, clone size, J gene, D gene, V gene. A D gene is named only where the DNA matches it firmly. The size entry is marked missing in some rows and otherwise reads once, few, many or a size class.

cdr3_nt: TGTGCCAGCAGACCCCTTCGGTCTGGGGCCAACGTCCTGACTTTC
cdr3_aa: CASRPLRSGANVLTF
clone_size: NA
j_call: TRBJ2-6
d_call: NA
v_call: TRBV11-2

cdr3_nt: TGTGCCAGCAGCTTAGTTCAGGGGCAGTACTTC
cdr3_aa: CASSLVQGQYF
clone_size: NA
j_call: TRBJ2-7
d_call: NA
v_call: TRBV11-2

cdr3_nt: TGTGCCAGCAGTTACATGGCAGGGGGTTGGGATGGCTACACCTTC
cdr3_aa: CASSYMAGGWDGYTF
clone_size: NA
j_call: TRBJ1-2
d_call: TRBD1
v_call: TRBV6-5

cdr3_nt: TGCAGCGTTGAACTTGACTTACCGACCTACGAGCAGTACTTC
cdr3_aa: CSVELDLPTYEQYF
clone_size: NA
j_call: TRBJ2-7
d_call: NA
v_call: TRBV29-1

cdr3_nt: TGTGCCAGTACGCAGGCCTCTGCGACAGATACGCAGTATTTT
cdr3_aa: CASTQASATDTQYF
clone_size: once
j_call: TRBJ2-3
d_call: NA
v_call: TRBV19

cdr3_nt: TGTGCCAGCAGTGAAACAGGAAAGAGTGACACCGGGGAGCTGTTTTTT
cdr3_aa: CASSETGKSDTGELFF
clone_size: few
j_call: TRBJ2-2
d_call: NA
v_call: TRBV2

cdr3_nt: TGTGCCAGTAGTCGCCAGGGTGGCGAGACCCAGTACTTC
cdr3_aa: CASSRQGGETQYF
clone_size: NA
j_call: TRBJ2-5
d_call: NA
v_call: TRBV19

cdr3_nt: TGTGCCAGCGGGGCAGTACATGGCTACACCTTC
cdr3_aa: CASGAVHGYTF
clone_size: once
j_call: TRBJ1-2
d_call: NA
v_call: TRBV6-5

cdr3_nt: TGTGCCAGCAGCTTGGGCGGAGGGGCCTATGGCTACACCTTC
cdr3_aa: CASSLGGGAYGYTF
clone_size: few
j_call: TRBJ1-2
d_call: NA
v_call: TRBV5-6

cdr3_nt: TGTGCCTGGATCGACTCTACAGGCGCTGGAAACACCATATATTTT
cdr3_aa: CAWIDSTGAGNTIYF
clone_size: NA
j_call: TRBJ1-3
d_call: NA
v_call: TRBV30

cdr3_nt: TGCGCCAGCACCCGTACGGTGGGCGAAAAACTGTTTTTT
cdr3_aa: CASTRTVGEKLFF
clone_size: NA
j_call: TRBJ1-4
d_call: NA
v_call: TRBV5-1

cdr3_nt: TGCGCCAGCAGCTTGTATCCTAGCGGGAGTGTTTCGGAGACCCAGTACTTC
cdr3_aa: CASSLYPSGSVSETQYF
clone_size: NA
j_call: TRBJ2-5
d_call: TRBD2
v_call: TRBV5-1

cdr3_nt: TGTGCCAGCAGTACGGGACAGGGGATAGTCCCTAACTATGGCTACACCTTC
cdr3_aa: CASSTGQGIVPNYGYTF
clone_size: NA
j_call: TRBJ1-2
d_call: TRBD1
v_call: TRBV27

cdr3_nt: TGTGCCAGCAGCTCCGACTGGAGCTCCTATAATTCACCCCTCCACTTT
cdr3_aa: CASSSDWSSYNSPLHF
clone_size: few
j_call: TRBJ1-6
d_call: NA
v_call: TRBV5-5

cdr3_nt: TGTGCCAGCAGCCAAGCGGCGGATACGCAGTATTTT
cdr3_aa: CASSQAADTQYF
clone_size: once
j_call: TRBJ2-3
d_call: NA
v_call: TRBV5-6

cdr3_nt: TGTGCCAGCAGCTTTAATAGTAGGGACAGGGTAATTGCGAACCCGAGGACTGAAGCTTTCTTT
cdr3_aa: CASSFNSRDRVIANPRTEAFF
clone_size: NA
j_call: TRBJ1-1
d_call: TRBD1
v_call: TRBV13

cdr3_nt: TGTGCCAGCAGTTCTACGGGACAGGGGGAGTCCGGGGAGCTGTTTTTT
cdr3_aa: CASSSTGQGESGELFF
clone_size: NA
j_call: TRBJ2-2
d_call: TRBD1
v_call: TRBV6-5

cdr3_nt: TGCGCCAGCAGCCAAGCCTGGACAAGGGATAGGACAGATACGCAGTATTTT
cdr3_aa: CASSQAWTRDRTDTQYF
clone_size: NA
j_call: TRBJ2-3
d_call: NA
v_call: TRBV4-3

cdr3_nt: TGTGCCTGGAGCGGCGGGGAGGGCTATGGCTACACCTTC
cdr3_aa: CAWSGGEGYGYTF
clone_size: NA
j_call: TRBJ1-2
d_call: NA
v_call: TRBV30

cdr3_nt: TGTGCCAGCAGCCAAGTTTGGAGCTATGGCTACACCTTC
cdr3_aa: CASSQVWSYGYTF
clone_size: NA
j_call: TRBJ1-2
d_call: NA
v_call: TRBV3-1/TRBV3-2

cdr3_nt: TGTGCCAGCAGCGCCACGTTGGTAGGGGGCCCCTCTGGAAACACCATATATTTT
cdr3_aa: CASSATLVGGPSGNTIYF
clone_size: NA
j_call: TRBJ1-3
d_call: TRBD1
v_call: TRBV28

cdr3_nt: TGTGCCAGCAGCCAAGGCCGGGGAGGGATCGAAATTTACGAGCAGTACTTC
cdr3_aa: CASSQGRGGIEIYEQYF
clone_size: NA
j_call: TRBJ2-7
d_call: TRBD2
v_call: TRBV3-1/TRBV3-2